This entry lists 10 T cell receptor beta chains sequenced from one sample in a study of human T cells and chemical hapten exposure (dated by TCRdb to the early 2020s). Explained via the paper, the time point label denotes: patch test 1, 2 weeks after DPC sensitization. Per the publication, the treatment or condition label means: therapeutic diphenylcyclopropenone sensitization with weekly scalp DPC. Library method: RACE. Sequencing relied on a NextSeq 500. The public reads were quality trimmed at Q25 with fastp and then assembled into clones with MiXCR by TCRdb, keeping productive beta chains. Every CDR3 protein is listed once, alongside the most common genes and DNA of its rows. This sample is represented by some 170,000 distinct CDR3 sequences; approximately 20% of them were singletons. In total, the top ten clones hold 6% to 8% of the sample. Sequencing was performed on whole blood, taken in connection with sensitization to the hapten diphenylcyclopropenone (DPC). All receptors derive from a woman in her fifties or sixties with alopecia areata. Some clones in this sample may be carry-over from other donors' samples.

This clonotype was seen more than once but under ten times. The genes are TRBV28 and TRBJ2-2; D is perhaps TRBD1 (6 bases). Germline V CDR1 and CDR2: MDHEN, SYDVKM. The CDR3 loop spans 15 amino acids. Trimming left V 4 bases short and J 5 bases short, with 14 bases between. The CDR3 coding sequence is TGTGCCAGCAGTTGGGTAGGCACAGGGACCGGGGAGCTGTTTTTT. Protein: CASSWVGTGTGELFF.

In its sample, this clonotype was seen a few times. This chain connects TRBV6-2 or TRBV6-3 to TRBJ1-5; 9 nucleotides line up with TRBD1. The J segment lost 2 bases and the V segment lost 6 bases, leaving 5 bases of the junction unmatched. The germline gives CDR1 MNHEY, CDR2 SVGEGT. This CDR3 region has 15 residues. CDR3 protein: CASREQGARNQPQHF. CDR3 nucleotides: TGTGCCAGCAGAGAACAGGGGGCGCGCAATCAGCCCCAGCATTTT.

The chain is built from TRBV6-2 or TRBV6-3 and TRBJ2-6; TRBD2 is a possible D gene (6 bases). Trimming removed 6 bases at V and 1 base at J, with 10 bases between. The CDR3 spans 15 residues. The germline gives CDR1 MNHEY, CDR2 SVGEGT. In DNA, the CDR3 is TGTGCCAGCAGAATGGCGGGATCTGGGGCCAACGTCCTGACTTTC. Amino acids: CASRMAGSGANVLTF.

This clonotype was observed a few times. The chain carries TRBV7-9 and TRBJ1-2, with no clear D. The CDR3 covers 12 residues. Germline assignment: CDR1 SEHNR and CDR2 FQNEAQ (reference sequence). Trimming took off 5 bases at V and 4 bases at J, with 8 bases between the two ends. CDR3: CASSQPPYGYTF. The CDR3 DNA follows: TGTGCCAGCAGCCAGCCCCCCTATGGCTACACCTTC.

Remarks on this clonotype: A read error may account for a junction end that differs from germline. The chain couples TRBV3-1 to TRBJ2-5, with D perhaps TRBD2 (6 bases). Germline values: CDR1 LGHDT, CDR2 YNNKEL (reference sequence). The CDR3 sequence is 15 residues long. The CDR3 loop reads CASTQNSASAETQYF. CDR3 nucleotide sequence: TGTGCCAGCACCCAAAACTCGGCTAGCGCAGAGACCCAGTACTTC.

This clonotype was recorded a few times. The CDR3 nucleotides read TGCAGCGTCAAACAGCCCAATCAGCCCCAGCATTTT. Protein: CSVKQPNQPQHF. The rearrangement uses TRBV29-1 and TRBJ1-5; D gene ambiguous. This CDR3 is 12 amino acids long. V lost 6 bases and J 3 bases, leaving 9 bases between the germline ends. Germline values: CDR1 SQVTM, CDR2 ANQGSEA. Variable domain in full (rest from reference TRBV29-1 and TRBJ1-5): SAVISQKPSRDICQRGTSLTIQCQVDSQVTMMFWYRQQPGQSLTLIATANQGSEATYESGFVIDKFPISRPNLTFSTLTVSNMSPEDSSIYLCSVKQPNQPQHFGDGTRLSIL.

This clonotype was seen a handful of times. The chain uses TRBV20-1 and TRBJ2-7, with 7 positions matching TRBD1. V lost 4 bases and J lost 2; bases outside the gene matches: 8. Germline assignment: CDR1 DFQATT and CDR2 SNEGSKA (reference sequence). The length of the CDR3 is 14 residues. This CDR3 is CSATPRDRPYEQYF. The DNA of the CDR3 is TGCAGTGCTACCCCACGGGACAGACCCTACGAGCAGTACTTC.

J is TRBJ1-1 and V is TRBV4-1; TRBD1 matches at 7 bases. Germline values: CDR1 MGHRA, CDR2 YSYEKL. V trimming: 1 base; J trimming: 4 bases; junction bases outside the gene matches: 6. This CDR3 has 15 residues. CDR3 residues: CASSQVEGAGTEAFF. CDR3 coding DNA: TGCGCCAGCAGCCAAGTTGAGGGGGCGGGCACTGAAGCTTTCTTT.

For the CDR3, the DNA is TGCAGCGTGACACCCCCAACAGATACGCAGTATTTT. This sequence encodes CSVTPPTDTQYF. The chain uses TRBV29-1 and TRBJ2-3, with D uncertain. The germline V gene encodes CDR1 SQVTM and CDR2 ANQGSEA. V was cut by 6 bases and J by 3 bases, with 10 bases left in between. The CDR3 is made up of 12 amino acids.

This clonotype was observed a handful of times. The chain is built from TRBV20-1 and TRBJ2-5; 10 positions agree with TRBD1. This CDR3 is built from 15 residues. Germline V gene sequence: CDR1 DFQATT, CDR2 SNEGSKA (reference sequence). The V gene end was trimmed by 3 bases and the J gene end by 4 bases; junction bases not matched to a gene: 8. CDR3 in amino acids: CSASLPDRGLETQYF. The CDR3 region has the DNA TGCAGTGCTAGTTTACCGGACAGGGGGTTAGAGACCCAGTACTTC.